This T cell receptor beta chain was sequenced in a study of blood T cells in healthy people across ages. Notes on this clonotype: The antigen remains unidentified. A junction boundary mismatches the germline segment, possibly from a read error.

A second about 6 to 11 cycle PCR used barcoded and J-beta primers. MiXCR, applied by TCRdb to the 5' RACE reads, yields one record per CDR3 protein. The sample yields hundreds of thousands of distinct CDR3 sequences, around 24% seen once. The study, taken as a whole, reports: Naive T cell percentage strongly correlated with TCR beta diversity. Estimates based on one million T cells were treated as lower bounds.

The CDR3 is 16 residues long. Germline V gene data show CDR1 as MNHNS and CDR2 as SASEGT. The same data also went into a second study, on T cells of mothers and their children. As that report states: Extracted RNA, in its entirety, went into cDNA synthesis at around 1.4 ug per 15 ul. Maternal samples each gave over 9 million TCR beta CDR3 reads, and child samples 2.5 million to 3.5 million each.

Input material: blood. This sequence joins TRBV6-1 and TRBJ2-5, with 14 positions matching TRBD2. The sequence was collected from a boy younger than 18 in good health. The CDR3 region is CASREGLAGADNERFF. In DNA, the CDR3 is TGTGCCAGCAGGGAGGGACTAGCGGGGGCCGACAATGAGCGGTTCTTC.